The 26 T cell receptor beta chains reported below all come from one sample, sequenced in a study of CD8+ T cells in alopecia areata. After isolation, RNA underwent reverse transcription to generate cDNA as the sequencing template. Assay: immunoSEQ multiplex PCR; the TCRdb copy retains only in-frame clones and omits some. The sample shows 7,000 or so clones, 64% of them seen only once. The treatment denotes: oral pan-JAK inhibitor, 5-10 mg twice daily. Peripheral blood and lesional scalp punch biopsies came from alopecia areata patients. The sequencing used skin, collected at week 4, from a patient treated with tofacitinib. The source of these receptors is a human donor with alopecia areata.

This clone was picked up one time. The gene calls are TRBV28 and TRBJ2-7, with 7 bases fitting TRBD2. J lost 2 bases, V lost 2 bases, and 12 bases had no gene match. Germline CDR1 and CDR2: MDHEN and SYDVKM. The CDR3 consists of 17 residues. The CDR3 reads CASSLTTSPRRAYEQYF. CDR3 bases: TGTGCCAGCAGTTTAACGACTAGCCCTCGGCGGGCCTACGAGCAGTACTTC.

The table lists this clone with a count of one. A much larger clone is a single base away; this may be a read error. The chain employs TRBV4-3 and TRBJ1-2; perhaps TRBD1 as D (5 bases). Germline V gene sequence: CDR1 LGHNA, CDR2 YSLEER. V lost 5 bases and J lost 5, with 18 bases in between. This CDR3 is built from 15 residues. The CDR3 DNA follows: TGCGCCAGCAGCTTGGCCCTAACGGGGGTTTATGGCTACACCTTC. This gives the protein CASSLALTGVYGYTF.

As concerns this clone: Other nucleotide sequences from this sample produce the same CDR3. The rearrangement uses TRBV7-9 and TRBJ2-3, with D unresolved. Germline assignment: CDR1 SEHNR and CDR2 FQNEAQ (reference sequence). Trimming shortened V by 5 bases and J by 1 base, and 7 bases separated the two germline ends. The CDR3 totals 13 residues. The CDR3 nucleotides are TGTGCCAGCAGCCCACATGGCACAGATACGCAGTATTTT. Residues: CASSPHGTDTQYF.

This clone is categorized as medium-sized. The CDR3 is CASRGAGEETQYF. As DNA, the CDR3 is TGTGCCAGCAGAGGGGCGGGGGAAGAGACCCAGTACTTC. The genes are TRBV7-2 and TRBJ2-5; 7 bases match TRBD2. This CDR3 spans 13 amino acids. CDR1 is SGHTA, CDR2 FQGNSA, per germline. The V gene end was trimmed by 6 bases and the J gene end by 3 bases; junction bases not matched to a gene: 4.

J is TRBJ2-3 and V is TRBV7-3; D is undetermined. The V end was cut by 1 base, the J end by 4 bases, with 9 bases between. The CDR3 runs 14 residues. Germline CDR1 reads SGHTA; CDR2 reads FQGTGA. CDR3 coding DNA: TGTGCCAGCAGCTTAAGTTCATGGGCAGATACGCAGTATTTT. It is translated as CASSLSSWADTQYF.

The chain uses TRBV7-6 and TRBJ2-5; D is perhaps TRBD2 (6 bases). The V and J ends lost 5 bases and 2 bases respectively, with 9 bases between them. Germline loops: CDR1 SGHVS, CDR2 FNYEAQ. The CDR3 is 13 amino acids. The CDR3 loop is CASSPGVQETQYF. CDR3 nucleotide sequence: TGTGCCAGCAGCCCGGGGGTTCAAGAGACCCAGTACTTC.

The CDR3 protein is CASSPQGGDGYTF. CDR3 sequence (DNA): TGTGCCAGCAGCCCACAGGGAGGCGATGGCTACACCTTC. V usage is TRBV7-3 and J usage is TRBJ1-2; tentatively, D is TRBD1 (6 bases). Germline V gene sequence: CDR1 SGHTA, CDR2 FQGTGA. V was shortened by 5 bases and J by 6 bases, with 13 bases between the two germline ends. CDR3 length equals 13 residues.

This clone has a handful of counts. V gene TRBV7-9 combines with J gene TRBJ2-7; TRBD1 matches 7 bases. This CDR3 has 17 residues. Looked up from germline, CDR1 is SEHNR and CDR2 is FQNEAQ (reference sequence). The trim removed 0 bases at V and 7 bases at J, leaving 15 bases unmatched. CDR3 DNA: TGTGCCAGCAGCTTAGCCCAACAGGGGCCTGTACCTACGGAGCAGTACTTC. Protein: CASSLAQQGPVPTEQYF.

The chain has TRBV2 and TRBJ1-1; possible D gene TRBD1, 5 bases. The CDR3 covers 15 residues. Germline V gives CDR1 SNHLY, CDR2 FYNNEI. Trimming stripped 5 bases from V and 6 bases from J, with 19 bases between. CDR3 sequence reads: CASSIFGGPSAEAFF. The CDR3 DNA follows: TGTGCCAGCAGTATTTTCGGGGGACCCAGCGCTGAAGCTTTCTTT.

This clone was seen a single time. The chain employs TRBV5-1 and TRBJ2-7; a weak D match, TRBD1 (5 bases). Trimming cost V 4 bases and J 3 bases, with 11 bases left between them. Germline loops: CDR1 SGHRS, CDR2 YFSETQ. The CDR3 is made up of 13 amino acids. The CDR3 DNA is TGCGCCAGCAGCCAGGGCGCCGTCTACGAGCAGTACTTC. This encodes CASSQGAVYEQYF. Together with reference TRBV5-1 and TRBJ2-7, the CDR3 gives the full variable domain: KAGVTQTPRYLIKTRGQQVTLSCSPISGHRSVSWYQQTPGQGLQFLFEYFSETQRNKGNFPGRFSGRQFSNSRSEMNVSTLELGDSALYLCASSQGAVYEQYFGPGTRLTVT.

This clone appeared once. This chain joins TRBV4-1 and TRBJ1-1; the D gene is possibly TRBD1 (5 bases). Germline V lookup: CDR1 MGHRA, CDR2 YSYEKL. The CDR3 totals 16 residues. The V gene lost 1 base and the J gene lost 0 bases, with 12 bases spanning the gap. CDR3 in DNA: TGCGCCAGCAGCCAAGGCCCTGGGGGGGTGAACACTGAAGCTTTCTTT. Translated: CASSQGPGGVNTEAFF.

This clone has more than one count but fewer than ten. This chain connects TRBV6-1 to TRBJ2-3, with a tentative D call TRBD2 (5 bases). Germline loops: CDR1 MNHNS, CDR2 SASEGT. This CDR3 is 17 amino acids long. V was pared by 0 bases and J by 6 bases, with 19 bases between. CDR3 sequence: CASSEAHGRLARDTQYF. The CDR3 DNA reads TGTGCCAGCAGTGAAGCCCACGGTAGGCTAGCAAGGGATACGCAGTATTTT.

This clone is classed as large. The chain joins TRBV5-1 to TRBJ2-7; 8 nucleotides align to TRBD1. The CDR3 totals 14 residues. The germline CDR1 and CDR2 sequences are SGHRS and YFSETQ. The V segment lost 4 bases and the J segment 6 bases; nucleotides outside the gene matches: 9. Written as DNA, the CDR3 is TGCGCCAGCAGCCAAGATACAGGGGGACGCGAGCAGTACTTC. Protein sequence: CASSQDTGGREQYF. The full variable domain, rest sourced from reference TRBV5-1 and TRBJ2-7, is KAGVTQTPRYLIKTRGQQVTLSCSPISGHRSVSWYQQTPGQGLQFLFEYFSETQRNKGNFPGRFSGRQFSNSRSEMNVSTLELGDSALYLCASSQDTGGREQYFGPGTRLTVT.

By sample share, this clone is medium-sized. The V gene is TRBV6-6, the J gene TRBJ2-3; D is undetermined. This CDR3 is 12 amino acids long. CDR1 is MNHNY and CDR2 is SVGAGI in the germline V gene (reference sequence). V lost 6 bases to trimming and J lost 3 bases, with 7 bases between them. The DNA for the CDR3 is TGTGCCAGCAGCCCAACGACAGATACGCAGTATTTT. This gives the protein CASSPTTDTQYF.

This clone was counted once. V usage is TRBV6-5 and J usage is TRBJ2-3; a weak D match, TRBD2 (6 bases). Trimming took off 5 bases at V and 7 bases at J, with 16 bases between the two ends. Germline CDR1 and CDR2: MNHEY and SVGAGI. The CDR3 has 14 amino acids. CDR3 amino acids: CASSANGGVNTQYF. The CDR3, as DNA: TGTGCCAGCAGTGCAAACGGGGGAGTAAATACGCAGTATTTT.

The chain carries TRBV14 and TRBJ2-3; D perhaps matches TRBD1 (6 bases). This CDR3 comprises 13 residues. CDR1 SGHDN and CDR2 FVKESK come from the germline V gene. The V and J ends lost 6 bases and 6 bases respectively, with 13 bases between them. This CDR3 is CASRLTGSDTQYF. The CDR3 DNA is TGTGCCAGCAGACTTACAGGGTCCGATACGCAGTATTTT.

The chain recombines TRBV7-2 with TRBJ2-3, with 12 bases identical to TRBD2. The CDR3 length is 15 residues. V lost 6 bases, J lost 4 bases, and 5 bases stayed unmatched. CDR1 is SGHTA, CDR2 FQGNSA, per germline. The CDR3 loop reads CASRLAGGQADTQYF. The CDR3 DNA reads TGTGCCAGCAGGCTAGCGGGGGGGCAGGCAGATACGCAGTATTTT.

By frequency in the sample, this clone is medium-sized. The chain has TRBV10-2 and TRBJ2-2, with a tentative D call TRBD2 (6 bases). This CDR3 has 15 residues. Germline CDR1 reads WSHSY; CDR2 reads SAAADI. The germline V and J ends were trimmed by 4 bases and 0 bases, with 9 bases remaining between them. DNA of the CDR3: TGCGCCAGCAGTGGGCGGGACTCGAACACCGGGGAGCTGTTTTTT. Translated, it gives CASSGRDSNTGELFF.

This clone appeared a few times. V and J are TRBV6-5 and TRBJ1-2; 7 bases map to TRBD1. Trimming cost V 4 bases and J 4 bases; bases outside gene matches: 6. Germline V gene sequence: CDR1 MNHEY, CDR2 SVGAGI. The CDR3 covers 14 residues. CDR3 protein: CASSSGQAIYGYTF. The CDR3 nucleotides are TGTGCCAGCAGTTCTGGACAGGCAATCTATGGCTACACCTTC.

The J gene is TRBJ2-1, the V gene TRBV5-4; 10 nucleotides agree with TRBD2. This CDR3 contains 17 residues. The V and J ends lost 0 bases and 8 bases, in that order; junction bases with no gene match: 11. Germline V gives CDR1 SGHNT, CDR2 YYREEE (reference sequence). Here the CDR3 DNA reads TGTGCCAGCAGCTTGGATTCAGCGGGGGGGCCCTTCGATGAGCAGTTCTTC. Translation: CASSLDSAGGPFDEQFF.

The rearrangement uses TRBV10-3 and TRBJ1-5, with no clear D. The CDR3 has 15 residues. Looked up from germline, CDR1 is ENHRY and CDR2 is SYGVKD. Trimming left V 0 bases short and J 7 bases short, with 13 bases between. CDR3 sequence (DNA): TGTGCCATCAGTGAGTCGTCGAGGTCTGGGCAGCCCCAGCATTTT. Its protein product is CAISESSRSGQPQHF.

The rearrangement links TRBV10-3 to TRBJ1-1; TRBD1 agrees at 8 bases. The CDR3 contains 13 residues. Germline lookup yields CDR1 ENHRY and CDR2 SYGVKD. V lost 10 bases and J lost 8; bases outside the gene matches: 12. The CDR3 region is CATLVPGQEEAFF. As DNA, the CDR3 is TGTGCCACCCTTGTGCCGGGACAGGAGGAAGCTTTCTTT.

This clone has a handful of counts. The chain carries TRBV2 and TRBJ2-2; D remains ambiguous. There are 13 residues in the CDR3. Germline CDR1 SNHLY, CDR2 FYNNEI. V gave up 8 bases and J gave up 3 bases, with 10 bases separating them. The CDR3 nucleotides are TGTGCCAGCGGACGGGCGGACACCGGGGAGCTGTTTTTT. This encodes CASGRADTGELFF.

This chain uses TRBV7-9 with TRBJ2-7; the D gene is possibly TRBD1 (6 bases). Deletions cut 5 bases from V and 6 bases from J, with 14 bases between. The CDR3 extends over 13 amino acids. Germline loops: CDR1 SEHNR, CDR2 FQNEAQ (reference sequence). The CDR3 region has the DNA TGTGCCAGCAGCGATGTGGGGGCGGGCGAGCAGTACTTC. Protein product: CASSDVGAGEQYF.

J is TRBJ2-7 and V is TRBV19; a possible D gene is TRBD1 (6 bases). In germline, CDR1 is LNHDA, CDR2 SQIVND (reference sequence). The ends were cut back, 3 bases at V and 2 bases at J, with 11 bases in the middle. The length of the CDR3 is 14 residues. The CDR3 nucleotides read TGTGCCAGTAGTATGGTAGGGGGACCCTACGAGCAGTACTTC. Translated: CASSMVGGPYEQYF.

This clone was observed a few times. The chain employs TRBV27 and TRBJ2-5, with D tentatively TRBD1 (6 bases). Trimming pared 4 bases from V and 7 bases from J, leaving 10 bases between. Germline assignment: CDR1 MNHEY and CDR2 SMNVEV (reference sequence). The CDR3 has 12 amino acids. For the CDR3, the DNA is TGTGCCAGCAGTTACCCCAGGGGGACCCAGTACTTC. Translating gives CASSYPRGTQYF.